This passage covers 13 T cell receptor beta chains from one sample sequenced in a study of blood T cell repertoires in COVID-19. Profiling relied on immunoSEQ multiplex PCR, and the TCRdb table lists in-frame clones only, not all of them. The sample carries some 400,000 clones, more than 75% recorded once. The sequenced sample consisted of PBMCs or T cells enriched from blood (not recorded which). These receptors all stem from a man aged 30-40 years who had recovered from COVID-19.

The CDR3 here is CASSETYGQGDGYTF. CDR3 sequence (DNA): TGTGCCAGCAGTGAAACATACGGACAGGGCGACGGCTACACCTTC. J is TRBJ1-2 and V is TRBV6-1; 8 positions match TRBD1. The CDR3 totals 15 residues. J gave up 8 bases and V 2 bases, and 10 bases lay outside the gene matches. Germline CDR1 reads MNHNS; CDR2 reads SASEGT.

This clone was counted once. This chain joins TRBV29-1 and TRBJ2-2, with 11 bases lining up with TRBD2. The CDR3 covers 15 residues. Germline CDR1 SQVTM, CDR2 ANQGSEA. V shed 6 bases, J shed 2 bases, and the junction held 5 bases outside the gene matches. Here the CDR3 DNA reads TGCAGCGTCCGTAGCGGGGGGGCTAACACCGGGGAGCTGTTTTTT. It translates to CSVRSGGANTGELFF.

This clone has just one count. The J gene is TRBJ1-6, the V gene TRBV6-4; 8 nucleotides agree with TRBD1. The CDR3 has 15 amino acids. V lost 7 bases to trimming and J lost 9 bases; unmatched junction nucleotides: 11. CDR1 MRHNA and CDR2 SNTAGT come from the germline V gene. DNA of the CDR3: TGTGCCAGCAAAACGGACCCAACAGGGGGTTCACCCCTCCACTTT. This encodes CASKTDPTGGSPLHF.

The chain joins TRBV19 to TRBJ1-5; D gene ambiguous. Trimming cost V 5 bases and J 8 bases, with 10 bases left between them. The CDR3 length is 12 residues. Germline V CDR1 and CDR2: LNHDA, SQIVND (reference sequence). As DNA, the CDR3 is TGTGCCAGTAGTCAAACGGTTAAGCCCCAGCATTTT. It translates to CASSQTVKPQHF.

On this clone: The same CDR3 arises from other DNA sequences in this sample as well. This chain joins TRBV20-1 and TRBJ1-2; D gene uncertain. V lost 6 bases and J 8 bases, leaving 7 bases between the germline ends. The CDR3 contains 9 residues. CDR1 and CDR2 from the germline V gene are DFQATT and SNEGSKA (reference sequence). CDR3 residues: CSAPGGYTF. The CDR3 coding sequence is TGCAGTGCCCCCGGGGGCTACACCTTC.

The gene calls are TRBV5-1 and TRBJ2-7; the match to TRBD1 covers 7 bases. Germline loops: CDR1 SGHRS, CDR2 YFSETQ. V lost 0 bases, J lost 2 bases, and 5 bases stayed unmatched. CDR3 length: 15 residues. The CDR3 protein is CASSLDRQGTYEQYF. The CDR3, as DNA: TGCGCCAGCAGCTTGGACCGACAGGGCACCTACGAGCAGTACTTC.

The chain recombines TRBV3-1 (or the pseudogene TRBV3-2) with TRBJ2-5; 11 positions agree with TRBD2. The CDR3 is 16 amino acids. CDR1 LGHDT and CDR2 YNNKEL come from the germline V gene (reference sequence). V was pared by 3 bases and J by 4 bases, with 7 bases of the junction left unmatched. The CDR3, as DNA: TGTGCCAGCAGCCAGAACCTAGCGGGGGGCGGAGAGACCCAGTACTTC. Translation gives CASSQNLAGGGETQYF.

The chain combines TRBV2 with TRBJ2-2; 12 bases align to TRBD2. CDR3 length: 15 amino acids. Trimming cost V 6 bases and J 7 bases; bases outside gene matches: 6. Looked up from germline, CDR1 is SNHLY and CDR2 is FYNNEI. This chain's CDR3 is CASSTSGGRNGELFF. The CDR3 DNA sequence: TGTGCCAGCAGCACTAGCGGGGGGCGGAACGGGGAGCTGTTTTTT.

Only one count was recorded for this clone. The rearrangement joins TRBV4-2 to TRBJ2-7; 9 nucleotides match TRBD1. This CDR3 is 14 amino acids long. Trimming took 1 base from V and 3 from J; bases not matched to a gene: 1. Germline CDR1 reads LGHNA; CDR2 reads YNFKEQ. The CDR3 sequence: CASSQADRGYEQYF. Here the CDR3 DNA reads TGTGCCAGCAGCCAAGCGGACAGGGGCTACGAGCAGTACTTC.

The rearrangement uses TRBV6-1 and TRBJ2-1; maybe TRBD1 (5 bases). The CDR3 has 15 amino acids. Germline V CDR1 and CDR2: MNHNS, SASEGT. Trimming took off 1 base at V and 4 bases at J, with 11 bases between the two ends. The CDR3 nucleotides read TGTGCCAGCAGTGAAGGGTCCCCAGGGTACAATGAGCAGTTCTTC. Residues: CASSEGSPGYNEQFF.

This clone came up once. This chain joins TRBV4-2 and TRBJ2-7, with D perhaps TRBD1 (6 bases). Germline lookup yields CDR1 LGHNA and CDR2 YNFKEQ. The CDR3 loop spans 16 amino acids. V gave up 1 base and J gave up 1 base, with 14 bases separating them. The CDR3 loop is CASSQVAGDPSYEQYF. CDR3 coding DNA: TGTGCCAGCAGCCAAGTAGCAGGGGATCCGTCCTACGAGCAGTACTTC.

In this sample, this clone turned up once. The chain uses TRBV19 and TRBJ1-3, with no clear D. The V end lost 0 bases, the J end lost 3 bases, and 3 bases lay between the germline ends. Germline lookup yields CDR1 LNHDA and CDR2 SQIVND (reference sequence). The CDR3 is 13 residues long. The CDR3 bases are TGTGCCAGTAGTATAGATCGTGGAAACACCATATATTTT. Translating gives CASSIDRGNTIYF.

This clone has more than one count but fewer than ten. J is TRBJ2-2 and V is TRBV3-1 (or the pseudogene TRBV3-2); D not resolved. The germline gives CDR1 LGHDT, CDR2 YNNKEL (reference sequence). The CDR3 has 14 amino acids. Trimming left V 4 bases short and J 4 bases short, with 10 bases between. DNA of the CDR3: TGTGCCAGCAGCCGAGCTAGTTTCACCGGGGAGCTGTTTTTT. Translating it yields CASSRASFTGELFF.